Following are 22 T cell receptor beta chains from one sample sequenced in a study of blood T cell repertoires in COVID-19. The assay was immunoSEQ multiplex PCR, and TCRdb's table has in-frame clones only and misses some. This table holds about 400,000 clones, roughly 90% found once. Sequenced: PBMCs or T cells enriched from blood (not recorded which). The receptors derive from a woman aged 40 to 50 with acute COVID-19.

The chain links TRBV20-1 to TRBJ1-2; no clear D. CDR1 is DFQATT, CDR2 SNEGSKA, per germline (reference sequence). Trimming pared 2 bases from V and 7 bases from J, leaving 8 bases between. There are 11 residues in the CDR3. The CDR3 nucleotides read TGCAGTGCTAGATGGCAGTCTGGCTACACCTTC. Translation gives CSARWQSGYTF.

Here the CDR3 DNA reads TGTGCCAGCAGTCCAAGTTTGGGACAGACCTACGAGCAGTACTTC. It encodes CASSPSLGQTYEQYF. This chain links TRBV5-4 with TRBJ2-7; 7 bases line up with TRBD1. The junction had 10 bases not matched to a gene; V was cut back by 5 bases and J by 2 bases. This CDR3 has 15 amino acids. Per germline, CDR1 SGHNT and CDR2 YYREEE (reference sequence). Filled out from reference TRBV5-4 and TRBJ2-7, the complete variable domain reads ETGVTQSPTHLIKTRGQQVTLRCSSQSGHNTVSWYQQALGQGPQFIFQYYREEENGRGNFPPRFSGLQFPNYSSELNVNALELDDSALYLCASSPSLGQTYEQYFGPGTRLTVT.

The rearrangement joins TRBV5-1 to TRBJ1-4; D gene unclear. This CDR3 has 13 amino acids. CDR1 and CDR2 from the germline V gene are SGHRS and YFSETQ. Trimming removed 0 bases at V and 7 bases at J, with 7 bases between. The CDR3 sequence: CASSLVGSEKLFF. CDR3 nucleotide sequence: TGCGCCAGCAGCTTGGTTGGGAGTGAAAAACTGTTTTTT.

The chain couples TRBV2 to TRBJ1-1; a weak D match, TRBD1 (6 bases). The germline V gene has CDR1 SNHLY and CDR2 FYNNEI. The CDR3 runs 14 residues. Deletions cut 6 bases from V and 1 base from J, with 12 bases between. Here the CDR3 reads CASRPRRGNTEAFF. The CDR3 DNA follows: TGTGCCAGCAGACCCCGCAGGGGGAACACTGAAGCTTTCTTT. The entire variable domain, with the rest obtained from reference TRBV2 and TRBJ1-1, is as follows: EPEVTQTPSHQVTQMGQEVILRCVPISNHLYFYWYRQILGQKVEFLVSFYNNEISEKSEIFDDQFSVERPDGSNFTLKIRSTKLEDSAMYFCASRPRRGNTEAFFGQGTRLTVV.

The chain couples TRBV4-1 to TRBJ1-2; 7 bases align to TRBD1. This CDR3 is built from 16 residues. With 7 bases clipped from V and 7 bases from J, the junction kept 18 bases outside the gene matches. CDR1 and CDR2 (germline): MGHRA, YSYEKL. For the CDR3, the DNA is TGCGCCAGCACCCCGCTTGAGAACAGGGGAATTGGTGGCTACACCTTC. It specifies CASTPLENRGIGGYTF.

CDR3 sequence reads: CASSDPRGKNQPQHF. CDR3 DNA sequence: TGTGCCAGCAGTGACCCTAGGGGCAAAAATCAGCCCCAGCATTTT. The chain links TRBV6-1 to TRBJ1-5; D might be TRBD1 (5 bases). V lost 3 bases and J 4 bases, leaving 13 bases between the germline ends. CDR1 and CDR2 from the germline V gene are MNHNS and SASEGT. The CDR3 totals 15 residues.

DNA for the CDR3: TGTGCCTGGAGTGTACTCGGGGAGACCCAGTACTTC. Encoded protein: CAWSVLGETQYF. The chain links TRBV30 to TRBJ2-5; unclear D gene. V was cut by 0 bases and J by 5 bases, with 7 bases left in between. The CDR3 sequence is 12 residues long. Germline V CDR1 and CDR2: GTSNPN, SVGIG (reference sequence).

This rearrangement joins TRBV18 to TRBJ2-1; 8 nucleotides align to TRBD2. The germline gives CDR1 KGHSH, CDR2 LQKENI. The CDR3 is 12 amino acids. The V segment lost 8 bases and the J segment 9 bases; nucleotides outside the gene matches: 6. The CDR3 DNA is TGTGCCAGCGCCTCGGGGGGGAGTGAGCAGTTCTTC. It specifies CASASGGSEQFF.

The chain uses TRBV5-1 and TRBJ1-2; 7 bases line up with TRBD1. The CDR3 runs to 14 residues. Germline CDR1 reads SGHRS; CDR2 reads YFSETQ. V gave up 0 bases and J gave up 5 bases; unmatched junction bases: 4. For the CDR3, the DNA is TGCGCCAGCAGCTTGGAAGCACAGGGGTATGGCTACACCTTC. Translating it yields CASSLEAQGYGYTF.

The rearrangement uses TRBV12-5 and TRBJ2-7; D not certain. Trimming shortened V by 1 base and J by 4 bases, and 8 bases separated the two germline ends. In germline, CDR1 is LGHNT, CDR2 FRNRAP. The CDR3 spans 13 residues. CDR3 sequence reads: CASGLELFYEQYF. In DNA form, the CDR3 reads TGTGCTAGTGGTTTGGAGCTATTTTACGAGCAGTACTTC.

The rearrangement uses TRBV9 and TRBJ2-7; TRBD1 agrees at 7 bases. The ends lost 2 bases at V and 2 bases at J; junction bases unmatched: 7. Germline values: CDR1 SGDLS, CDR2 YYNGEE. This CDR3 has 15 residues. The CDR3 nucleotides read TGTGCCAGCAGCGTGCAGACAGGGCCAACCTACGAGCAGTACTTC. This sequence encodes CASSVQTGPTYEQYF.

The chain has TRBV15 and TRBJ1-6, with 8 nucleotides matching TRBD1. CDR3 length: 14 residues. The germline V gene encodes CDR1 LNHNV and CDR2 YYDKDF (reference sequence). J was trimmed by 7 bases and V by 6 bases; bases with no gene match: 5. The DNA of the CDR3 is TGTGCCACCAGTAGGACAGGGCCCAATTCACCCCTCCACTTT. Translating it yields CATSRTGPNSPLHF. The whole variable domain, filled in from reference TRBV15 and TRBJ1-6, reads DAMVIQNPRYQVTQFGKPVTLSCSQTLNHNVMYWYQQKSSQAPKLLFHYYDKDFNNEADTPDNFQSRRPNTSFCFLDIRSPGLGDTAMYLCATSRTGPNSPLHFGNGTRLTVT.

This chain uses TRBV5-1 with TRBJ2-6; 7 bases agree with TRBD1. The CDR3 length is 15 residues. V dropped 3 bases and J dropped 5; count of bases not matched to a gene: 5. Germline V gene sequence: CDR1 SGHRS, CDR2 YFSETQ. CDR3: CASSSDRVWANVLTF. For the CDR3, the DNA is TGCGCCAGCAGCTCCGACAGGGTCTGGGCCAACGTCCTGACTTTC. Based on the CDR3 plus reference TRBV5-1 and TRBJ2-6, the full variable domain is KAGVTQTPRYLIKTRGQQVTLSCSPISGHRSVSWYQQTPGQGLQFLFEYFSETQRNKGNFPGRFSGRQFSNSRSEMNVSTLELGDSALYLCASSSDRVWANVLTFGAGSRLTVL.

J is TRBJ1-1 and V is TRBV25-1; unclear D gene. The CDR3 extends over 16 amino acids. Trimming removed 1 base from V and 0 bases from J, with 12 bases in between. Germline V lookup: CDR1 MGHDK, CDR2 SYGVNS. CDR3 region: CASSEFGLQLNTEAFF. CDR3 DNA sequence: TGTGCCAGCAGTGAATTTGGTCTACAGCTGAACACTGAAGCTTTCTTT.

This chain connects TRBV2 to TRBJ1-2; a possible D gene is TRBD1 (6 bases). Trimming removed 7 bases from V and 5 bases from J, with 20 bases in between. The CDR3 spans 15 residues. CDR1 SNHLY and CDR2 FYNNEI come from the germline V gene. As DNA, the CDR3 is TGTGCCAGCACTGCCATTTCGTCAGGGGAGTATGGCTACACCTTC. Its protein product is CASTAISSGEYGYTF.

CDR3 protein: CASSVDGGSEDTQYF. CDR3 nucleotides: TGTGCCAGCAGCGTAGACGGGGGGAGCGAAGATACGCAGTATTTT. The chain joins TRBV9 to TRBJ2-3; 7 bases align to TRBD2. This CDR3 is built from 15 residues. CDR1 SGDLS and CDR2 YYNGEE come from the germline V gene. V was clipped by 0 bases and J by 5 bases; unmatched bases: 6.

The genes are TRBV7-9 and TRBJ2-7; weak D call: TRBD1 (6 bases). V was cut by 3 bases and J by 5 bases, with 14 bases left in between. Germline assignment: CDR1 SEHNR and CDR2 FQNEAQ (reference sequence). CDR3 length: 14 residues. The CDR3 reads CASSFWTEADEQYF. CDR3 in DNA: TGTGCCAGCAGCTTTTGGACAGAGGCTGACGAGCAGTACTTC.

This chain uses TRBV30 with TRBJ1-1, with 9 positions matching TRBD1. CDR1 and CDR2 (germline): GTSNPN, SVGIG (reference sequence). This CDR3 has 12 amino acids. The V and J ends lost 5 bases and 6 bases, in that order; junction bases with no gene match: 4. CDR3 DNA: TGTGCCTGGGGACAGGGGACCGCTGAAGCTTTCTTT. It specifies CAWGQGTAEAFF.

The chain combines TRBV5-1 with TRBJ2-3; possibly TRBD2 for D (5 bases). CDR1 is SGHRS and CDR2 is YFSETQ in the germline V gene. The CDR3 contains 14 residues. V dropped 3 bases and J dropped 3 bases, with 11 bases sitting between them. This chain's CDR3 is CASSSLRGTDTQYF. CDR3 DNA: TGCGCCAGCAGCTCGCTCCGGGGTACAGATACGCAGTATTTT.

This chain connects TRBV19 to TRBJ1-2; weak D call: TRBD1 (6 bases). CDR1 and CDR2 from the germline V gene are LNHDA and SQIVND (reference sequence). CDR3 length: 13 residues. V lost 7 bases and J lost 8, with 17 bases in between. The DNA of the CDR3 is TGTGCCAGTAAATCGGACAGCCTGAGGGGCTACACCTTC. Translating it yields CASKSDSLRGYTF.

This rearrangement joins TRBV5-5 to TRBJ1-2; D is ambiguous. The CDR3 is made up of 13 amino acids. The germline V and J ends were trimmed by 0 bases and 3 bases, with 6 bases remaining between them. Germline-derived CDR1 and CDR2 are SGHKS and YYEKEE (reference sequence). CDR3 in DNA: TGTGCCAGCAGCTTGGCCGGGGACTATGGCTACACCTTC. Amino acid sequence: CASSLAGDYGYTF.

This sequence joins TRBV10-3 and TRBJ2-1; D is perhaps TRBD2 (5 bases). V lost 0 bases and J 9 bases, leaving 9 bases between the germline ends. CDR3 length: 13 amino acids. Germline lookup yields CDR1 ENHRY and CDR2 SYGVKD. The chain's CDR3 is CAISESGRSEQFF. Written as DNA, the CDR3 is TGTGCCATCAGTGAGTCGGGGAGAAGTGAGCAGTTCTTC.